The rows below give T cell receptor beta chains drawn from one sample of a study of vaccination and CD4 T cells after COVID-19. Using its own MiXCR run on the PCR reads, TCRdb lists one record per CDR3 protein. The sample holds under 15,000 distinct CDR3 sequences, roughly 36% seen once. These receptors have no identified antigens. What was sequenced was cultured CD4+ T cells from blood. The source of these receptors is a human donor with COVID-19. CDR3s include the opening cysteine and the closing phenylalanine or tryptophan. D genes are given only for firm matches. Size values are once, few and many counts, or a class for expanded clones, and some rows have none.

abundance	j_gene	v_gene	d_gene	CDR3aa	CDR3nt
-	TRBJ2-7	TRBV18	-	CASSPFRDAPVEQYF	TGTGCCAGCTCACCATTCCGGGACGCCCCCGTGGAGCAGTACTTC
-	TRBJ2-6	TRBV12-5	TRBD2	CASRGAGANVLTF	TGTGCTAGTCGGGGGGCTGGGGCCAACGTCCTGACTTTC
-	TRBJ2-5	TRBV7-7	-	CASSLRPGAIQETQYF	TGTGCTAGCAGCTTAAGGCCCGGGGCCATCCAAGAGACCCAGTACTTC
-	TRBJ1-4	TRBV7-8	-	CASSRWGEKLFF	TGTGCCAGCAGCCGGTGGGGGGAAAAACTGTTTTTT
few	TRBJ1-1	TRBV18	-	CASSPSEGTEAFF	TGTGCCAGCTCACCGTCGGAGGGCACTGAAGCTTTCTTT
-	TRBJ1-4	TRBV6-5	-	CASSYDIFGEKLFF	TGTGCCAGCAGTTACGATATATTCGGGGAAAAACTGTTTTTT
-	TRBJ1-6	TRBV6-1	-	CASSEQPEDLALHF	TGTGCCAGCAGTGAACAGCCGGAGGATTTAGCCCTCCACTTT
-	TRBJ2-2	TRBV11-3	TRBD1	CASSFGFVGQGPVGTGELFF	TGTGCCAGCAGCTTTGGCTTCGTGGGACAGGGTCCCGTGGGGACCGGGGAGCTGTTTTTT
-	TRBJ2-6	TRBV6-1	-	CATKTGANVLTF	TGTGCTACCAAAACTGGGGCCAACGTCCTGACTTTC
few	TRBJ2-2	TRBV7-2	TRBD2	CASSFSGGTGELFF	TGTGCCAGCAGCTTCAGCGGGGGCACCGGGGAGCTGTTTTTT
-	TRBJ2-5	TRBV6-1	-	CASRTGSEETQYF	TGTGCCAGCAGGACAGGCTCGGAGGAGACCCAGTACTTC
few	TRBJ1-6	TRBV7-9	-	CASSSSGGNSPLHF	TGTGCCAGCAGCTCTTCGGGGGGTAATTCACCCCTCCACTTT
medium-sized	TRBJ2-3	TRBV7-9	-	CASSLTSRSGASTDTQYF	TGTGCCAGCAGCTTAACATCTCGGTCAGGTGCGAGCACAGATACGCAGTATTTT
-	TRBJ2-5	TRBV11-2	-	CASSLESRGGETQYF	TGTGCCAGCAGCTTAGAATCCAGGGGTGGCGAGACCCAGTACTTC
-	TRBJ1-3	TRBV5-1	-	CASSPGRGTYSGNTIYF	TGCGCCAGCAGCCCTGGGAGAGGGACTTACTCTGGAAACACCATATATTTT
-	TRBJ1-2	TRBV5-5	-	CASSGKGNGYTF	TGTGCCAGCAGCGGAAAGGGCAATGGCTACACCTTC
few	TRBJ1-6	TRBV19	-	CASSTDGNSPLHF	TGTGCCAGTAGTACCGACGGGAATTCACCCCTCCACTTT
-	TRBJ2-1	TRBV6-5	-	CASSYSAASYNEQFF	TGTGCCAGCAGTTACTCGGCAGCCTCCTACAATGAGCAGTTCTTC
few	TRBJ2-5	TRBV20-1	-	CSASGRRGPETQYF	TGCAGTGCTAGTGGGAGGAGGGGACCCGAGACCCAGTACTTC
-	TRBJ2-7	TRBV7-8	TRBD2	CASSFGTSRSTADYEQYF	TGTGCCAGCAGCTTCGGGACTAGCCGCTCTACAGCCGACTACGAGCAGTACTTC
-	TRBJ2-5	TRBV2	-	CASSPRGNGETQYF	TGTGCCAGCAGTCCTCGTGGCAACGGAGAGACCCAGTACTTC
-	TRBJ1-1	TRBV6-1	TRBD1	CASSGTGSTEAFF	TGTGCCAGCAGTGGGACAGGGAGCACTGAAGCTTTCTTT
few	TRBJ1-1	TRBV6-1	-	CASSEARMNTEAFF	TGTGCCAGCAGTGAGGCGAGAATGAACACTGAAGCTTTCTTT
once	TRBJ1-2	TRBV7-3	-	CASSLEGGYGYTF	TGTGCCAGCAGCTTAGAGGGGGGCTATGGCTACACCTTC
-	TRBJ1-2	TRBV6-5	-	CASSYSGGPGGYTF	TGTGCCAGCAGTTACTCGGGGGGTCCGGGTGGCTACACCTTC